This TCR beta chain was recovered during a study of blood T cell repertoires in COVID-19. As for the study in general: COVID-19 samples, acute and convalescent, were from the United States, Italy and Spain.

There are a few counts of this clone. Those enrolled, adults aged roughly 18 to 95 years, came from under 25 US areas. Resolution of symptoms, clearance, or two negative PCRs was present in recovered Cohort 3 donors. The CDR3 totals 18 residues. The V gene's germline CDR1 is GTSNPN and CDR2 SVGIG (reference sequence). V lost 7 bases, J lost 5 bases, and 29 bases lay in between. The repertoire was sequenced with immunoSEQ multiplex PCR; TCRdb's copy has only in-frame clones and lacks some. This table has 490,000 or so clones, roughly nine tenths appearing once. The source of this sequence is a woman in her fifties or sixties who had recovered from COVID-19. The sequenced material came from PBMCs or T cells enriched from blood (not recorded which). V gene TRBV30 combines with J gene TRBJ2-2; maybe TRBD2 (9 bases). The CDR3 protein is CASTRQGLAGFHTGELFF. The CDR3, as DNA: TGTGCCTCGACCCGACAGGGGCTAGCGGGGTTCCATACCGGGGAGCTGTTTTTT. Complete variable domain (other parts from reference TRBV30 and TRBJ2-2): SQTIHQWPATLVQPVGSPLSLECTVEGTSNPNLYWYRQAAGRGLQLLFYSVGIGQISSEVPQNLSASRPQDRQFILSSKKLLLSDSGFYLCASTRQGLAGFHTGELFFGEGSRLTVL.